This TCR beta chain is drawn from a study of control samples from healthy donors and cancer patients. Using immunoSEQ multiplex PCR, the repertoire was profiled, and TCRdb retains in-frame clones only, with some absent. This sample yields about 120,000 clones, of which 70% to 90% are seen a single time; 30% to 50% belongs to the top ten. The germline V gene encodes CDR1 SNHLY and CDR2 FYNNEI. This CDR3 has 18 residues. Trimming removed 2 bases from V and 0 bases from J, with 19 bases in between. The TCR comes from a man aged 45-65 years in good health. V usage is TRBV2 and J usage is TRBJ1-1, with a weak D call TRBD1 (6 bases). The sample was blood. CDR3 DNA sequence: TGTGCCAGCAGTGAAAATCGGGGGGGCCCTCGGATGAACACTGAAGCTTTCTTT. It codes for CASSENRGGPRMNTEAFF.